This T cell receptor (beta chain) was observed in a study of T cells expressing NK-cell markers. Each CDR3 protein gets one entry in TCRdb, which reprocessed the 5' RACE reads and gives no DNA. This sample's table has 150,000 or so distinct CDR3 sequences. Sequences were obtained from blood T cells: a sorted CD56 or NKG2C T cell subset, CD4+ or CD8+ T cells, or bulk PBMC T cells (not recorded which). This clonotype originated in a woman in her forties or fifties in good health.

The CDR3 spells CASDSGNEQFF. This chain links TRBV7-9 with TRBJ2-1. The CDR3 runs 11 residues. The germline CDR1 and CDR2 sequences are SEHNR and FQNEAQ (reference sequence).